This T cell receptor beta chain was observed in a study of beta chain features in type 1 diabetes. Study overall: Patients were similar to healthy donors in age and gender (as well as in cell yields).

The trim removed 3 bases at V and 0 bases at J, leaving 2 bases unmatched. This CDR3 has 14 residues. Germline CDR1 is KGHSH and CDR2 is LQKENI. Each donor gave one heparinised blood draw averaging around 120 mL. Purity above 95% was achieved in all sorted populations. Isolated RNA was reverse transcribed in full, so expressed TCRB transcripts were sequenced. The assay was immunoSEQ multiplex PCR, and TCRdb's table has in-frame clones only and misses some. The sample contains hundreds of thousands of clones, approximately 10% of which appear only once. This chain connects TRBV18 to TRBJ2-7, with 7 bases identical to TRBD1. This sequence originates from a woman in her late teens or twenties in good health. Sequenced input: naive CD4+ T cells from blood. The CDR3 DNA sequence: TGTGCCAGCTCACCGGGACAGAGCTCCTACGAGCAGTACTTC. It translates to CASSPGQSSYEQYF.